This T cell receptor beta chain was profiled in a study of graft-versus-host responses after intestinal transplantation listed by TCRdb under 2021. Regarding the research as a whole: Recipients received multivisceral, liver-intestinal, or isolated intestinal transplants. To identify alloreactive clones, pre-transplant mixed lymphocyte reaction products were sequenced and compared with unstimulated pre-transplant donor and recipient T cells. After intestinal transplantation, graft-versus-host and host-versus-graft alloreactive T cell clones in the graft, circulation and bone marrow were tracked using bulk TCR-beta CDR3 sequencing. Instead of going to the commercial service, samples from a few later patients were sequenced in-house on an Illumina MiSeq and processed with MiXCR. Donor T cell macrochimerism was defined as a peak of at least 4% donor T cells among recipient peripheral blood mononuclear cells. A cohort of 20 to 25 intestinal transplant recipients, including one retransplant, was enrolled, and a few patients lacking pretransplant specimens were excluded. Anti-thymocyte globulin induction was given to all recipients, followed by maintenance tacrolimus and steroids for two to four years.

Libraries were constructed by the immunoSEQ multiplex PCR assay. For most patients, high-throughput TCR-beta CDR3 sequencing of genomic DNA was performed by Adaptive Biotechnologies. The source study handled its data this way. Adaptive's ImmunoSEQ software was the source of the TCR sequencing data for about 17 patients, while three other patients were processed with MiXCR and VDJtools. CDR3 nucleotide sequences shared between donor and recipient were removed because the origin of such sequences could not be assigned. To count as alloreactive, a clone needed at least 2-fold expansion over unstimulated cells and a minimum CFSE-low frequency of 0.002% (template counts) or 0.001% (read counts). Clones were considered mappable if detected in sequenced pre-transplant spleen, lymph node, or MLR CFSE-low populations of the donor or recipient. The cumulative frequency of alloreactive clones was calculated as a percentage of all sequences, weighted by copy number. Here the immuneACCESS table is served through TCRdb, limited to in-frame sequences with V and J called. Missing clones are a known gap in these copies; in checked studies unresolved V genes cover under half, and the rest lacks a known reason. Clonal size and the V and J genes are those of that table, whereas D and trimming came from the DNA. This sample lists around 29,000 clones; more than 85% were detected once. The ten largest account for around 0.72% of the sample.

The full study reports these points: The relatively low number and heterogeneity of intestinal transplant patients limited the conclusions. Early after transplant, peak levels of circulating GvH clones were found to be associated with declines in HvG clones. High GvH to HvG T cell clonal ratios were observed in the allografts of patients with donor T cell macrochimerism. GvH clones turned up in recipient bone marrow, with some appearing earlier in ileal mucosa or blood, a pattern consistent with an intestinal mucosal origin.

In the case of this clone: The specificity of this receptor is unknown. Base qualities are not provided; no much larger clone lies one nucleotide away.

The CDR3 has 15 amino acids, counting the end cysteine and phenylalanine. This entry keeps only the CDR3 DNA: 45 bases, framed from base 1. As encoded in the germline V gene, CDR1 is MNHEY while CDR2 is SVGAGI. V and J lose 0 bases and 7 bases, and a span of 10 bases separates them. Blood samples were collected up to 4 times in the first month after transplant and then at least monthly when available. Sequenced material: PBMCs, taken roughly 68 days after intestinal transplant. The source of this sequence is a human patient who received an intestinal transplant, so some T cells may come from the graft donor. The chain is encoded by TRBV6-5 joined to TRBJ1-6; TRBD1 is a possible D gene, resting on 5 matching bases. The DNA sequence is TGTGCCAGCAGTTACTCCCGGGACCCAAATTCACCCCTCCACTTT. This is translated as CASSYSRDPNSPLHF.